These 22 T cell receptor beta chains originate from one sample sequenced in a study of T cells after yellow fever vaccination. TCRdb re-derived calls from the 5' RACE reads in MiXCR, one entry per CDR3 protein. The table includes a few hundred thousand distinct CDR3 sequences, about 8.3% detected once. The specimen was PBMCs, collected approximately 47 days after the first yellow fever vaccination. The receptors here all came from a man in his late teens or twenties who received the YFV17D yellow fever vaccine.

The gene calls are TRBV5-1 and TRBJ2-1, with D possibly matching TRBD1 (6 bases). V was trimmed by 3 bases and J by 2 bases, leaving 9 bases between them. CDR1 and CDR2 (germline): SGHRS, YFSETQ. The CDR3 has 14 amino acids. CDR3 residues: CASSYRVAYNEQFF. The DNA of the CDR3 is TGCGCCAGCAGCTACAGGGTTGCCTACAATGAGCAGTTCTTC.

This chain joins TRBV6-6 and TRBJ2-1, with TRBD2 identical over 7 bases. The trim removed 7 bases at V and 8 bases at J, leaving 8 bases unmatched. The V gene's germline CDR1 is MNHNY and CDR2 SVGAGI (reference sequence). The length of the CDR3 is 13 residues. The CDR3 sequence: CASTPGGVDEQFF. The CDR3 DNA is TGTGCCAGCACCCCGGGAGGAGTAGATGAGCAGTTCTTC.

This clonotype has only a few counts. The chain joins TRBV25-1 to TRBJ2-2, with 11 bases identical to TRBD1. V shed 5 bases, J shed 5 bases, and the junction held 4 bases outside the gene matches. The length of the CDR3 is 15 residues. Germline V CDR1 and CDR2: MGHDK, SYGVNS. For the CDR3, the DNA is TGTGCCAGCAGTAAGGGGACAGGGGGGACCGGGGAGCTGTTTTTT. Protein product: CASSKGTGGTGELFF.

In its sample, this clonotype was seen a few times. The chain couples TRBV7-9 to TRBJ2-1, with no clear D. The V gene lost 4 bases and the J gene lost 5 bases, with 6 bases spanning the gap. Germline V gives CDR1 SEHNR, CDR2 FQNEAQ (reference sequence). The CDR3 consists of 12 residues. This CDR3 reads CASSWIDNEQFF. The CDR3 bases are TGTGCCAGCAGCTGGATAGACAATGAGCAGTTCTTC.

This clonotype was detected only a few times. The chain employs TRBV5-6 and TRBJ2-3; the match to TRBD1 covers 7 bases. With V trimmed by 4 bases and J by 2 bases, 7 bases remained unmatched. The V gene's germline CDR1 is SGHDT and CDR2 YYEEEE. CDR3 length: 15 residues. This CDR3 is CASSGTAYTTDTQYF. DNA of the CDR3: TGTGCCAGCAGCGGGACAGCTTATACCACAGATACGCAGTATTTT.

This clonotype turned up a few times. The J gene is TRBJ1-1, the V gene TRBV4-1, with 11 bases identical to TRBD1. CDR3 length: 19 residues. The V gene's germline CDR1 is MGHRA and CDR2 YSYEKL. V was pared by 3 bases and J by 3 bases, with 15 bases of the junction left unmatched. The CDR3 bases are TGCGCCAGCAGCCACTTGGGGCGGACAGGGGGCGGACGGGACACTGAAGCTTTCTTT. This codes for CASSHLGRTGGGRDTEAFF.

This clonotype was seen a few times. The rearrangement joins TRBV6-2 or TRBV6-3 to TRBJ2-1; 7 bases map to TRBD1. The ends lost 8 bases at V and 7 bases at J; junction bases unmatched: 2. Germline CDR1 and CDR2: MNHEY and SVGEGT. There are 11 residues in the CDR3. CDR3 protein: CASGRGNEQFF. The CDR3 region has the DNA TGTGCCAGCGGCAGGGGGAATGAGCAGTTCTTC.

In its sample, this clonotype was seen a few times. This chain uses TRBV6-5 with TRBJ1-1; D not certain. Germline-derived CDR1 and CDR2 are MNHEY and SVGAGI. The CDR3 extends over 12 amino acids. The V end lost 2 bases, the J end lost 1 base, and 2 bases lay between the germline ends. CDR3: CASSYANTEAFF. For the CDR3, the DNA is TGTGCCAGCAGTTACGCGAACACTGAAGCTTTCTTT.

The rearrangement joins TRBV4-3 to TRBJ1-1; D is possibly TRBD1 (5 bases). Trimming cost V 5 bases and J 8 bases, with 18 bases left between them. The V gene's germline CDR1 is LGHNA and CDR2 YSLEER. The CDR3 consists of 14 residues. The CDR3 DNA reads as TGCGCCAGCAGCAAAGGGACTCTGGGGCCCGAAGCTTTCTTT. Encoded protein: CASSKGTLGPEAFF.

The V and J genes are TRBV5-6 and TRBJ1-4; D may be TRBD1 (6 bases). The V and J ends lost 2 bases and 6 bases respectively, with 20 bases between them. Germline V gives CDR1 SGHDT, CDR2 YYEEEE. The CDR3 length is 17 residues. For the CDR3, the DNA is TGTGCCAGCAGCTTCCGTTCCGGAGCGGGGGCGCATGAAAAACTGTTTTTT. Its translation is CASSFRSGAGAHEKLFF.

This clonotype has just a few counts. The V gene is TRBV12-3 or TRBV12-4, the J gene TRBJ2-7; D is uncertain. The length of the CDR3 is 14 residues. Between the trimmed V and J ends, which lost 6 bases and 7 bases, there was a span of 19 bases. The CDR3 here is CASSPIPGVVEQYF. The CDR3 DNA is TGTGCCAGCAGCCCAATACCGGGCGTAGTGGAGCAGTACTTC.

In this sample, this clonotype turned up a few times. This chain joins TRBV12-3 or TRBV12-4 and TRBJ2-3; 8 nucleotides line up with TRBD2. The length of the CDR3 is 16 residues. V shed 1 base, J shed 2 bases, and the junction held 5 bases outside the gene matches. The CDR3 nucleotides read TGTGCCAGCAGTTTAGGTGGCGGGGGGAACACAGATACGCAGTATTTT. Encoded protein: CASSLGGGGNTDTQYF.

The chain uses TRBV6-2 or TRBV6-3 and TRBJ2-7, with D maybe TRBD2 (7 bases). The CDR3 length is 11 residues. Germline loops: CDR1 MNHEY, CDR2 SVGEGT. The V end lost 8 bases, the J end lost 5 bases, and 10 bases lay between the germline ends. The CDR3 region is CASWGGNEQYV. The CDR3 DNA is TGTGCCAGCTGGGGGGGCAACGAGCAGTACGTC.

Many counts were recorded for this clonotype. This rearrangement joins TRBV5-1 to TRBJ2-1; 9 bases agree with TRBD2. Germline V gene data show CDR1 as SGHRS and CDR2 as YFSETQ. Trimming at V came to 4 bases and at J to 4 bases, leaving 3 bases not matched to a gene. The CDR3 covers 14 residues. In nucleotides, the CDR3 is TGCGCCAGCAGCCCACTAGCGGGTTACAATGAGCAGTTCTTC. This translates into CASSPLAGYNEQFF.

This clonotype was seen ten or more times. The chain employs TRBV5-1 and TRBJ2-3; 7 bases agree with TRBD1. The CDR3 consists of 14 residues. Germline values: CDR1 SGHRS, CDR2 YFSETQ. After removal of 4 bases from V and 5 bases from J, the junction contained 7 bases not matched to a gene. Written as DNA, the CDR3 is TGCGCCAGCAGCGCGCCCGGGACAGAAGATACGCAGTATTTT. The encoded protein is CASSAPGTEDTQYF.

The V call is TRBV4-3, the J call TRBJ1-3; 7 nucleotides agree with TRBD1. The junction had 10 bases not matched to a gene; V was cut back by 1 base and J by 4 bases. The germline gives CDR1 LGHNA, CDR2 YSLEER. This CDR3 is built from 17 residues. CDR3 sequence: CASSQATPGQWGNTIYF. The CDR3 DNA follows: TGCGCCAGCAGCCAAGCGACGCCGGGACAGTGGGGAAACACCATATATTTT.

The gene calls are TRBV6-5 and TRBJ2-5, with TRBD1 identical over 8 bases. Germline lookup yields CDR1 MNHEY and CDR2 SVGAGI. The CDR3 runs 17 residues. V was clipped by 2 bases and J by 4 bases; unmatched bases: 12. Written as DNA, the CDR3 is TGTGCCAGCAGTTACGGATCGGACAGGGTGGGAAGAGAGACCCAGTACTTC. Its protein is CASSYGSDRVGRETQYF.

This clonotype was seen a few times. The chain carries TRBV12-3 or TRBV12-4 and TRBJ1-5; possible D gene TRBD1, 5 bases. The V gene lost 6 bases and the J gene lost 5 bases, with 17 bases spanning the gap. This CDR3 is built from 15 residues. The CDR3 DNA sequence: TGTGCCAGCAGATTAAACACGGGGCGCGATCAGCCCCAGCATTTT. Its translation is CASRLNTGRDQPQHF.

The chain employs TRBV7-3 and TRBJ2-1; TRBD2 is a possible D gene (7 bases). Trimming pared 5 bases from V and 8 bases from J, leaving 19 bases between. Germline V gives CDR1 SGHTA, CDR2 FQGTGA. This CDR3 has 15 residues. The CDR3 nucleotides are TGTGCCAGCAGCCCGCGCGGGGGCGCAGGAGATGAGCAGTTCTTC. Its translation is CASSPRGGAGDEQFF.

This clonotype was found many times. V usage is TRBV4-3 and J usage is TRBJ2-7, with TRBD1 identical over 7 bases. CDR3 length equals 13 residues. J lost 4 bases, V lost 4 bases, and 4 bases had no gene match. From germline, CDR1 is LGHNA and CDR2 YSLEER. The CDR3 nucleotides read TGCGCCAGCAGCCCGGGACAGCTATACGAGCAGTACTTC. Translation gives CASSPGQLYEQYF.

This clonotype was detected once. This chain uses TRBV10-3 with TRBJ1-5, with 8 bases fitting TRBD1. The V gene end was trimmed by 3 bases and the J gene end by 4 bases; junction bases not matched to a gene: 2. The CDR3 spans 14 residues. Germline CDR1 ENHRY, CDR2 SYGVKD. The CDR3 DNA reads TGTGCCATCAGTGACCGACAGGGGAATCAGCCCCAGCATTTT. It translates to CAISDRQGNQPQHF.

This clonotype was counted a single time. V and J are TRBV20-1 and TRBJ1-2; TRBD1 agrees at 7 bases. Trimming at V came to 1 base and at J to 2 bases, leaving 4 bases not matched to a gene. The CDR3 consists of 14 residues. The germline V gene encodes CDR1 DFQATT and CDR2 SNEGSKA (reference sequence). The CDR3 sequence is CSARGDRQNYGYTF. CDR3 sequence (DNA): TGCAGTGCTAGAGGGGACAGACAAAACTATGGCTACACCTTC.